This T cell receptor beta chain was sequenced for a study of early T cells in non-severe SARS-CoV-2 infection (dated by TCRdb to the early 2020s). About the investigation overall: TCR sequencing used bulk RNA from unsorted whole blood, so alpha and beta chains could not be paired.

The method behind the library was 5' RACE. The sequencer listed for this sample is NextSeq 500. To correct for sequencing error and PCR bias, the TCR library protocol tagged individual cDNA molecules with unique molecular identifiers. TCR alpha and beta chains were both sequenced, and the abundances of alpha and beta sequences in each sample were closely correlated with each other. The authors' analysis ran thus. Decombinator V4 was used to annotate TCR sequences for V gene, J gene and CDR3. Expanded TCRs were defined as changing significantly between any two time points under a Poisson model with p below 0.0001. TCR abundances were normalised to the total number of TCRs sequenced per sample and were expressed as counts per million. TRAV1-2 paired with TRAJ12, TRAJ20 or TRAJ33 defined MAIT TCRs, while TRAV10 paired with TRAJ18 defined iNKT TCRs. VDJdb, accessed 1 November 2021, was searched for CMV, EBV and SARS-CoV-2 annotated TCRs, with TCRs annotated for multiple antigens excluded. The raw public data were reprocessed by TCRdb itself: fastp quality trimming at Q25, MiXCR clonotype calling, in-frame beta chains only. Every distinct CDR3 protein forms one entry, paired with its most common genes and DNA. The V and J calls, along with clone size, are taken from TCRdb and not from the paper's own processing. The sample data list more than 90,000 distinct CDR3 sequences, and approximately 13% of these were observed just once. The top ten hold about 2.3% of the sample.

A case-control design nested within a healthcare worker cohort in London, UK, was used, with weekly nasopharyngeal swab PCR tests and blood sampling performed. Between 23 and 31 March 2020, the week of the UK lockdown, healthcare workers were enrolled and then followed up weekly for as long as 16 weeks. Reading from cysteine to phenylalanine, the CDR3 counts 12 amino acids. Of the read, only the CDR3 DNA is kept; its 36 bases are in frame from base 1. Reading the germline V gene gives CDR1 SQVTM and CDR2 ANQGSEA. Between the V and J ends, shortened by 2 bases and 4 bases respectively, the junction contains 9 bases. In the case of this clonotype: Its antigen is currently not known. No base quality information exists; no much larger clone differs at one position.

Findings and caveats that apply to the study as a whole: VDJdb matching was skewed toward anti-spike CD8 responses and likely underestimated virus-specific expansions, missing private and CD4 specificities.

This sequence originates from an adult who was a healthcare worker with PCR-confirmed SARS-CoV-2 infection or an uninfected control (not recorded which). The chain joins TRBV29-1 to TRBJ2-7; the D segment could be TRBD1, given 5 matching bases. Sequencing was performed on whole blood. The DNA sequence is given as TGCAGCGTTGAAACCAGGGCGTACGAGCAGTACTTC. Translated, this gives CSVETRAYEQYF.